This record concerns one T cell receptor beta chain sequence. Its target is unknown. These data are taken from a study of Ad26.COV2.S vaccination and SARS-CoV-2 variants. Study-level points and caveats: Marked by substantial breadth, spike-specific CD8+ and CD4+ T cell responses were reportedly seen after vaccination. Assessments of TCR breadth and depth may have underestimated the total T cell responses. Vaccinated individuals (as opposed to placebo recipients) had higher spike-specific TCR breadth.

The repertoire was sequenced with immunoSEQ multiplex PCR; TCRdb's copy has only in-frame clones and lacks some. The table includes roughly 380,000 clones, around 90% detected once. This TCR was recovered from a human donor who had recovered from COVID-19. Source: peripheral blood, taken after recovery from COVID-19.

In DNA, the CDR3 is TGTGCCAGCAGTGAGGCGAGGGGAGGATATGGCTACACCTTC. Translating it yields CASSEARGGYGYTF. The chain couples TRBV6-1 to TRBJ1-2; D possibly corresponds to TRBD1 (5 bases). Germline loops: CDR1 MNHNS, CDR2 SASEGT. This CDR3 is 14 amino acids long. V lost 3 bases to trimming and J lost 5 bases, with 13 bases between them.